The T cell receptor beta chain described here comes from a study of OX40 agonist ivuxolimab in advanced cancers. Study information: Patients received ivuxolimab, an agonistic anti-OX40 (CD134) antibody. Ivuxolimab was administered intravenously to patients at 0.01 to 10 mg/kg every 2 weeks. The group had a mean age of about 64 years, ranged from about 20 to 80, and was around 86% male. Study outcomes and limitations: Partial responders at 0.1-3.0 mg/kg had among the lowest clonal expansion.

Germline loops: CDR1 LNHNV, CDR2 YYDKDF (reference sequence). Trimming took 0 bases from V and 6 from J, leaving 11 bases between them. This CDR3 contains 14 residues. On this clone itself: Its antigen remains unknown.

Measured with immunoSEQ multiplex PCR; TCRdb has only the in-frame clones, and not every one. Counted here are about 65,000 clones, over 75% occurring once; the ten biggest clones make up 0.38%. The V and J genes are TRBV15 and TRBJ1-2, with D perhaps TRBD1 (5 bases). Material: CD4+ or CD8+ T cells sorted from blood, obtained in a trial of the OX40 agonist ivuxolimab. This TCR came from an adult with an advanced solid tumor such as melanoma, head and neck, liver or kidney cancer. The CDR3, as DNA: TGTGCCACCAGCAGAGATACAGGAATCGATGGCTACACCTTC. Its translation is CATSRDTGIDGYTF.